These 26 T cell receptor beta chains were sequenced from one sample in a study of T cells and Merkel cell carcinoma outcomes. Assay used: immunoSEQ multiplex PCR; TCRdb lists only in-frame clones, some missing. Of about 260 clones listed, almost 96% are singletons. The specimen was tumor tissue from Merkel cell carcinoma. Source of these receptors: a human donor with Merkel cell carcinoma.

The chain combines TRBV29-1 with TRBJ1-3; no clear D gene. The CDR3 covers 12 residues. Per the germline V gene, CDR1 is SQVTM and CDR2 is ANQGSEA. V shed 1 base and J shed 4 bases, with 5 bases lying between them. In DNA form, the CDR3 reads TGCAGCGTTGAAGTTACAGGAAACACCATATATTTT. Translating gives CSVEVTGNTIYF.

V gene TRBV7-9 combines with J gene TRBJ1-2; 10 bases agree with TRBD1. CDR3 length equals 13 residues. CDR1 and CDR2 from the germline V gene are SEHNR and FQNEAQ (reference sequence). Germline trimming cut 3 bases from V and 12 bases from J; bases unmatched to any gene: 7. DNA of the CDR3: TGTGCCAGCAGCTTGACAGGGGGCGAAGTCAACACCTTC. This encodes CASSLTGGEVNTF.

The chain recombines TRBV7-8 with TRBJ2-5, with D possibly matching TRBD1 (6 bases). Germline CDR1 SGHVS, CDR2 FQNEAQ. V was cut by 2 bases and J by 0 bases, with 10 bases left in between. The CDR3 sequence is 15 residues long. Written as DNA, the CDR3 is TGTGCCAGCAGCTTATCGGACAGCTACCAAGAGACCCAGTACTTC. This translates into CASSLSDSYQETQYF.

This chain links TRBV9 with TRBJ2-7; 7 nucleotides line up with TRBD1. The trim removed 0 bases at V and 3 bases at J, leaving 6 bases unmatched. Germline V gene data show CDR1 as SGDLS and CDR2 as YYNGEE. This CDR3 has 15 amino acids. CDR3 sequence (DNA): TGTGCCAGCAGCGTAGCCGGGACAGCTAACTACGAGCAGTACTTC. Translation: CASSVAGTANYEQYF.

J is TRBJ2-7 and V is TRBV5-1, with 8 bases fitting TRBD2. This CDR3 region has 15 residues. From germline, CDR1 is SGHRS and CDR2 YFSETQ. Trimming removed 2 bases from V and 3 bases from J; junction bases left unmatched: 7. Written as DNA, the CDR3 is TGCGCCAGCAGCTTCCGGGAGGGAAATTACTACGAGCAGTACTTC. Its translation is CASSFREGNYYEQYF.

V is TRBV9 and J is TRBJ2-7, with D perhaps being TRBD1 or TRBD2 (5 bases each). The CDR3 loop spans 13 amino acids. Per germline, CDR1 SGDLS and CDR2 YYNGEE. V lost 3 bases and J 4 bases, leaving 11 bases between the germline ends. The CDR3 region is CASSGDGGYEQYF. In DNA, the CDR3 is TGTGCCAGCAGCGGGGACGGAGGATACGAGCAGTACTTC.

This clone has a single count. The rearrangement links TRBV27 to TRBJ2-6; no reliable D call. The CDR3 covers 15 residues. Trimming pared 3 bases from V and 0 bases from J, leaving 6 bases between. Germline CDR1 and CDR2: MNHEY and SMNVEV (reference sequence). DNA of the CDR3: TGTGCCAGCAGTTTTCGGACCTCTGGGGCCAACGTCCTGACTTTC. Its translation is CASSFRTSGANVLTF.

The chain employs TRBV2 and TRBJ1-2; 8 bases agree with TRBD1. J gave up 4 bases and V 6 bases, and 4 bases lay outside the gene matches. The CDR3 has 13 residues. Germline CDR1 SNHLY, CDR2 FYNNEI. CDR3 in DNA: TGTGCCAGCAGCCCGACAGGGGTCTATGGCTACACCTTC. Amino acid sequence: CASSPTGVYGYTF. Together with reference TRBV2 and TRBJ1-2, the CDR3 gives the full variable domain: EPEVTQTPSHQVTQMGQEVILRCVPISNHLYFYWYRQILGQKVEFLVSFYNNEISEKSEIFDDQFSVERPDGSNFTLKIRSTKLEDSAMYFCASSPTGVYGYTFGSGTRLTVV.

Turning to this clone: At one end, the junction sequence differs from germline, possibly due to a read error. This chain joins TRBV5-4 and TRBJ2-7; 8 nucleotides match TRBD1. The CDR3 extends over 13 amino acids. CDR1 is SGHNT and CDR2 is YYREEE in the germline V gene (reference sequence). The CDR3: CASSSLGQGSDVF. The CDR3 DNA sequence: TGTGCCAGCAGCTCCCTCGGACAGGGTAGCGACGTATTC.

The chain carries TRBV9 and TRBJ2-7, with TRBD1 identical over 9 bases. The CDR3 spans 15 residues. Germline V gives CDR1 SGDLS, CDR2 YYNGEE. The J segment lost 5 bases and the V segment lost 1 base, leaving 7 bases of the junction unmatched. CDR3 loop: CASSVYGTGINEQYF. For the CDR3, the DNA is TGTGCCAGCAGCGTATACGGGACAGGGATAAACGAGCAGTACTTC.

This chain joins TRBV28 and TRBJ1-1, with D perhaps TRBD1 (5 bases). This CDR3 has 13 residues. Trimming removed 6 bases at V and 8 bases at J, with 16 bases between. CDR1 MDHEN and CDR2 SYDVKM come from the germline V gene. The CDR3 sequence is CASSLSGTLEAFF. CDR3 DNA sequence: TGTGCCAGCAGCCTGAGCGGGACGTTGGAAGCTTTCTTT.

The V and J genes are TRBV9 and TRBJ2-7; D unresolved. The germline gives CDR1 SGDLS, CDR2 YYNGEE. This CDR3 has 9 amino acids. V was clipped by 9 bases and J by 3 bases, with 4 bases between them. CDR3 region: CAIDYEQYF. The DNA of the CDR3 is TGTGCCATCGACTACGAGCAGTACTTC.

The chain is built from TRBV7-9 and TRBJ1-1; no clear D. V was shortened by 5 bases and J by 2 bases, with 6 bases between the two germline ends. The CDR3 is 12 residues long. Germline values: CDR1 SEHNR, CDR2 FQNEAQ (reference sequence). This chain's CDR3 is CASSEGNTEAFF. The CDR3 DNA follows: TGTGCCAGCAGCGAGGGAAACACTGAAGCTTTCTTT.

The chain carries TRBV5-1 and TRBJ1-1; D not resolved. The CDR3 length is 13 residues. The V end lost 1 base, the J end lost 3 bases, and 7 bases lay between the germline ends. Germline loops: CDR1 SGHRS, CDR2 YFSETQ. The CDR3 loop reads CASSLTGDTEAFF. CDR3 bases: TGCGCCAGCAGCTTGACCGGAGACACTGAAGCTTTCTTT.

The chain's CDR3 is CASSPVRGGQGGNTIYF. The CDR3 DNA is TGTGCCAGCAGCCCGGTGCGGGGCGGACAGGGGGGAAACACCATATATTTT. The V call is TRBV7-6, the J call TRBJ1-3; 9 nucleotides match TRBD1. This CDR3 is 17 amino acids long. The germline CDR1 and CDR2 sequences are SGHVS and FNYEAQ. With V trimmed by 5 bases and J by 4 bases, 12 bases remained unmatched.

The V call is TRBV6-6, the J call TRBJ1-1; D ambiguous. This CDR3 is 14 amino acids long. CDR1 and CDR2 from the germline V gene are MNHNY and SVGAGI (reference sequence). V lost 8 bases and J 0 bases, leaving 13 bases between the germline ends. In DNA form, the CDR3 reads TGTGCCAGCGGAGAGACGTCCATGAACACTGAAGCTTTCTTT. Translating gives CASGETSMNTEAFF.

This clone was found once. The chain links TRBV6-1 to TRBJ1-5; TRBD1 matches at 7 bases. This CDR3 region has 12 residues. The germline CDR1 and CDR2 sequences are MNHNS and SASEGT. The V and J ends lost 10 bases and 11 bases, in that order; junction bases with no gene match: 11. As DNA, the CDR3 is TGTGCCACCTTTATATCACAGGGGTCCCAGCATTTT. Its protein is CATFISQGSQHF.

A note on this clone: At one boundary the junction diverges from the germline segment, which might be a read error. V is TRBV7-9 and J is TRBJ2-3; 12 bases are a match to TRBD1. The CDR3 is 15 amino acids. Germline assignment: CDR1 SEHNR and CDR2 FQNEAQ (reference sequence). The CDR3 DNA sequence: TGTGCCAACAGCGCCGGGACAGGGGGCCCAGATACGCAGTATTTT. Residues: CANSAGTGGPDTQYF.

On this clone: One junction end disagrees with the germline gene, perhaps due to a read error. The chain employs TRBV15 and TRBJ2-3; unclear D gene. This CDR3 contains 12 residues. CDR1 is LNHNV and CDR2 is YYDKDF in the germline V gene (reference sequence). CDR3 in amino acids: CATSIDPDTQYF. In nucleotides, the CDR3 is TGTGCTACCAGCATCGACCCAGATACGCAGTATTTT.

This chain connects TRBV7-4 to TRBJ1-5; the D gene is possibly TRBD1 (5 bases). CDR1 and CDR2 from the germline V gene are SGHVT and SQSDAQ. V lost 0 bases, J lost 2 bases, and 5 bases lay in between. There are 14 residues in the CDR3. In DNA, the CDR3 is TGTGCCAGCAGCTTAGCAGGGGGCAATCAGCCCCAGCATTTT. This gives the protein CASSLAGGNQPQHF.

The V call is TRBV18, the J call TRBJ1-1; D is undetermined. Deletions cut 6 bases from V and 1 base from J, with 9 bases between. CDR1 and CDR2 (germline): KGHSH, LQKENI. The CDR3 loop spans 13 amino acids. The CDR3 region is CASSPGWNTEAFF. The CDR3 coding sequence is TGTGCCAGCTCCCCCGGGTGGAACACTGAAGCTTTCTTT.

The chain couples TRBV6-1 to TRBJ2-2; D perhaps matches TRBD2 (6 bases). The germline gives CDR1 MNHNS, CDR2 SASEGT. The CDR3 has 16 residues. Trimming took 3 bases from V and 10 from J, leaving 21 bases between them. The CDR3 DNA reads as TGTGCCAGCAGTGAGGAGTGGGTGGGAGGCCGGCCGGAGCTGTTTTTT. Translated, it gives CASSEEWVGGRPELFF.

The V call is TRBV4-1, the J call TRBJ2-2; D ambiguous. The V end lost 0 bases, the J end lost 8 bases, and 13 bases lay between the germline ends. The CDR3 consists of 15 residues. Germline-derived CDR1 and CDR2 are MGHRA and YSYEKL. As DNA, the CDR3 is TGCGCCAGCAGCCAAGACTCGGCAGGTAGTGGGGAGCTGTTTTTT. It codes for CASSQDSAGSGELFF.

CDR3 DNA sequence: TGTGCCAGCAGCACAGGTCCGGGACAGGGCTTCGAGCAGTACTTC. Its protein is CASSTGPGQGFEQYF. The chain employs TRBV9 and TRBJ2-7, with 9 bases identical to TRBD1. The CDR3 is 15 residues long. Germline lookup yields CDR1 SGDLS and CDR2 YYNGEE. The V segment lost 4 bases and the J segment 6 bases; nucleotides outside the gene matches: 11.

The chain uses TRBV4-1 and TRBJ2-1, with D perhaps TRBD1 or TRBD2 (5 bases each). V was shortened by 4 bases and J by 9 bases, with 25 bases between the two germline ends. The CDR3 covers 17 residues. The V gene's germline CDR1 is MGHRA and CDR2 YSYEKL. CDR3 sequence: CASSRTAVRIEGSEQFF. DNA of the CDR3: TGCGCCAGCAGCCGAACAGCGGTCAGGATCGAGGGGAGTGAGCAGTTCTTC.

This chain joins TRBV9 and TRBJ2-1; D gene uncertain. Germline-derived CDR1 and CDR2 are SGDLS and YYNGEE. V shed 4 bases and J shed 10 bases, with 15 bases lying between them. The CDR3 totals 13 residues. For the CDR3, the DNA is TGTGCCAGCAGCCCAGGCGGATTAGAGGAGCAGTTCTTC. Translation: CASSPGGLEEQFF.